These T cell receptor beta chains were read from a single sample in a study of neurological immune-mediated disorders. TCRdb ran MiXCR on the 5' RACE reads and lists one entry per CDR3 protein. The sample yields 87,000 or so distinct CDR3 sequences, roughly 3.5% seen once. The sequenced material came from PBMCs. The receptor set was obtained from a woman aged 18 to 35 with multiple sclerosis. The CDR3 runs from the conserved cysteine through the conserved F or W. D genes are given only for firm matches. Clone size is given as once, few or many counts, or a class when the clone is expanded.

CDR3 DNA	CDR3 protein	D gene	J gene	V gene	clone size
TGTGCCAGCAGTTGGGGGCTAAAAAACATTCAGTACTTC	CASSWGLKNIQYF	.	TRBJ2-4	TRBV12-3/TRBV12-4	many
TGCAGTGCGCGCCCCGCCGCGTTGGGGGGCACTGAAGCTTTCTTT	CSARPAALGGTEAFF	.	TRBJ1-1	TRBV20-1	many
TGCGCCAGCAGCATAACAGGGGGCCTTAACTATGGCTACACCTTC	CASSITGGLNYGYTF	TRBD1	TRBJ1-2	TRBV5-1	many
TGCAGTGCACCGCAAGGCAGCAATCAGCCCCAGCATTTT	CSAPQGSNQPQHF	.	TRBJ1-5	TRBV20-1	many
TGTGCCAGCAGCGCTCGATCCGGGGAGAACACCGGGGAGCTGTTTTTT	CASSARSGENTGELFF	.	TRBJ2-2	TRBV7-8	many
TGTGCCACCAGTGATTACCCCGGGACAGGGGCGCAAGAGACCCAGTACTTC	CATSDYPGTGAQETQYF	TRBD1	TRBJ2-5	TRBV24-1	many
TGCGCCAGCAGGGGAGATAACGCCTATGGCTACACCTTC	CASRGDNAYGYTF	.	TRBJ1-2	TRBV5-1	many
TGTGCCAGCAGTGAAGCTGCCCAGCTCTACGAGCAGTACTTC	CASSEAAQLYEQYF	.	TRBJ2-7	TRBV2	many
TGCAGTGCTTCTCCGGGATACCCGGATACGCAGTATTTT	CSASPGYPDTQYF	.	TRBJ2-3	TRBV20-1	many
TGTGCCAGCAGCCCCCTCCGGACTAGCGGGAGGGGGAGCACAGATACGCAGTATTTT	CASSPLRTSGRGSTDTQYF	TRBD2	TRBJ2-3	TRBV7-2	many